This TCR beta chain is drawn from a study of control samples from healthy donors and cancer patients. Produced via immunoSEQ multiplex PCR; TCRdb's table is partial and in-frame only. The table records fewer than 200,000 clones, roughly 89% of them present only once. V lost 4 bases and J lost 0, with 10 bases in between. Germline assignment: CDR1 ENHRY and CDR2 SYGVKD. This CDR3 contains 15 residues. The clonotype originates from a woman aged 50 to 60 in good health. The sample was blood. V usage is TRBV10-3 and J usage is TRBJ1-3; D not resolved. CDR3 sequence reads: CAISGDSGSGNTIYF. CDR3 DNA: TGTGCCATCAGTGGGGATTCGGGCTCTGGAAACACCATATATTTT.